This TCR beta chain was recovered during a study of blood T cells in healthy people across ages. Alongside a J-beta primer mix, a sample-barcoded 5' primer served in a second PCR lasting roughly 7 to 11 cycles. Using its own MiXCR run on the 5' RACE reads, TCRdb lists one record per CDR3 protein. The data show 1.4 million to 1.5 million distinct CDR3 sequences, around two fifths seen once. The CDR3 runs 16 residues. Per the germline V gene, CDR1 is SQVTM and CDR2 is ANQGSEA. As for this clonotype: Sequence at one end of the junction differs from germline and may be a read error.

This sequence was found in a woman aged 18 to 35 in good health. The V and J genes are TRBV29-1 and TRBJ2-1; D is perhaps TRBD1 or TRBD2 (6 bases each). The specimen sequenced was blood. CDR3 loop: CSVVLSGAYQYNGQFF. Here the CDR3 DNA reads TGCAGCGTTGTCCTGTCGGGGGCTTACCAATACAATGGGCAGTTCTTC.